This TCR beta chain was retrieved from a study of blood T cell repertoires in COVID-19. Overall study: In each case, the material was cDNA or gDNA derived from T cells, B-cell-depleted T cells, or PBMCs.

In the original analysis: It was from reference gene primer amplification that nucleated cell counts were estimated. Here immunoSEQ multiplex PCR was the method, and the copy in TCRdb shows in-frame clones only, minus some. That table furnishes V, J and clone size, whereas the DNA furnished D and trimming. The sample gives around 20,000 clones, about four fifths of which show up once; more than 5.5% is in the top ten. The sequence came from a human donor in a cohort sampled during active COVID-19. The sample comprised peripheral blood.

The CDR3 reads CATAEGSYEQYF. CDR3 DNA: TGTGCCACAGCGGAGGGCTCCTACGAGCAGTACTTC. The V call is TRBV10-3, the J call TRBJ2-7; possibly TRBD2 for D (6 bases). V was clipped by 10 bases and J by 0 bases, with 10 bases between them. The CDR3 extends over 12 amino acids. CDR1 is ENHRY, CDR2 SYGVKD, per germline.